These 7 T cell receptor beta chains share one sample of origin, sequenced in a study of T cells in Graves' hyperthyroidism and ophthalmopathy (dated by TCRdb to between 2017 and 2020). The library was generated by multiplex PCR. Sequenced on an Illumina HiSeq 2000. The TCR beta CDR3 regions were amplified from the RNA transcripts. The first round of RT-PCR for the TCR CDR3 was performed with the HTBI primer set and the Qiagen OneStep RT-PCR kit. TCRdb took the public reads, trimmed them with fastp at Q25, ran MiXCR for clone calling and kept in-frame beta chains. Here each entry gathers all rows of one CDR3 protein and keeps the most common genes and DNA. In all, the sample holds fewer than 650,000 distinct CDR3 sequences, and over 45% of those were seen once. The ten largest account for 35% to 50% of the sample. Sequencing was performed on peripheral blood or thyroid tissue (not recorded which). The receptor source for this set is an adult woman with Graves' disease, either hyperthyroidism or ophthalmopathy (not recorded which).

This clonotype was counted a single time. A read error may be the cause here, since a much bigger clone is one base away. This chain links TRBV7-9 with TRBJ2-7, with 12 bases lining up with TRBD1. Germline V gives CDR1 SEHNR, CDR2 FQNEAQ (reference sequence). The CDR3 is 15 amino acids. CDR3 protein: CASRSPGQGAREQCF. CDR3 DNA: TGTGCCAGCAGATCCCCGGGACAGGGGGCAAGGGAGCAGTGCTTC.

The chain uses TRBV7-6 and TRBJ2-2; TRBD2 matches at 9 bases. V lost 4 bases, J lost 3 bases, and 6 bases stayed unmatched. Looked up from germline, CDR1 is SGHVS and CDR2 is FNYEAQ. The length of the CDR3 is 16 residues. The CDR3 loop is CASSSTGTSYTGELFF. The CDR3 DNA sequence: TGTGCCAGCAGCTCAACCGGGACTAGCTACACCGGGGAGCTGTTTTTT.

V gene TRBV5-1 combines with J gene TRBJ1-4; TRBD1 agrees at 9 bases. Trimming took 4 bases from V and 5 from J; bases not matched to a gene: 9. The germline gives CDR1 SGHRS, CDR2 YFSETQ. CDR3 length: 16 amino acids. DNA for the CDR3: TGCGCCAGCAGCCAAACACCGGGACAGGGAAATGAAAAACTGTTTTTT. Its protein is CASSQTPGQGNEKLFF.

The chain couples TRBV6-5 to TRBJ2-7; D uncertain. The CDR3 is 15 residues long. CDR1 is MNHEY and CDR2 is SVGAGI in the germline V gene. The V end lost 5 bases, the J end lost 2 bases, and 16 bases lay between the germline ends. CDR3 nucleotides: TGTGCCAGCAGTGAAGCACTAACGTGGACCTACGAGCAGTACTTC. Its translation: CASSEALTWTYEQYF.

The J gene is TRBJ2-6, the V gene TRBV25-1, with D possibly TRBD1 on 6 matching bases. The CDR3 is 14 residues long. Germline assignment: CDR1 MGHDK and CDR2 SYGVNS. Deletions cut 6 bases from V and 1 base from J, with 7 bases between. CDR3 sequence: CASRQGSGANVLTF. CDR3 bases: TGTGCCAGCAGGCAGGGGTCTGGGGCCAACGTCCTGACTTTC.

The rearrangement joins TRBV10-3 to TRBJ1-3; D is undetermined. The ends were cut back, 2 bases at V and 12 bases at J, with 5 bases in the middle. The CDR3 consists of 10 residues. CDR1 and CDR2 from the germline V gene are ENHRY and SYGVKD. The DNA of the CDR3 is TGTGCCATCAGTGAGCACGACATATATTTT. Its translation is CAISEHDIYF.

The chain recombines TRBV20-1 with TRBJ1-1; 7 bases line up with TRBD1. With V trimmed by 6 bases and J by 4 bases, 11 bases remained unmatched. Germline lookup yields CDR1 DFQATT and CDR2 SNEGSKA (reference sequence). The CDR3 sequence is 14 residues long. The CDR3 DNA sequence: TGCAGTGCACACCACAGGGGCCCGAGCACTGAAGCTTTCTTT. It codes for CSAHHRGPSTEAFF.